Given below is one TCR beta chain in context. This sample was included in a study of blood T cell repertoires in COVID-19. Clones were read by immunoSEQ multiplex PCR, and TCRdb kept only the in-frame ones, dropping some. The sample carries about 380,000 clones, about 88% recorded once. Donors were grouped by their self-reported clinical history. Recovered Cohort 3 donors showed two negative PCRs, clearance, or symptom resolution. Germline V gives CDR1 LGHNT, CDR2 FRNRAP. This CDR3 region has 18 residues. V lost 0 bases, J lost 5 bases, and 19 bases lay in between. The source material was PBMCs or T cells enriched from blood (not recorded which). This TCR derives from a woman under 30 who had recovered from COVID-19. The chain joins TRBV12-5 to TRBJ2-2; D possibly corresponds to TRBD2 (5 bases). In DNA, the CDR3 is TGTGCTAGTGGTTTGGTCATGGGTAGCGCGTCCGGAACCGGGGAGCTGTTTTTT. Its translation: CASGLVMGSASGTGELFF.